This T cell receptor beta chain was sequenced during a study of T cell responses to AZD1222 COVID-19 vaccine. Study results and limitations: Nearly half of unique spike-specific TCRs reportedly avoided B.1.351 and B.1.1.7 mutated regions. Spike-specific TCR repertoires showed rising breadth and depth after two AZD1222 doses.

The assay was immunoSEQ multiplex PCR, and TCRdb's table has in-frame clones only and misses some. The sample consists of some 160,000 clones, approximately 91% of them appearing once. Details on this clone: Its antigen is unidentified.

Trimming stripped 4 bases from V and 3 bases from J, with 9 bases between. The CDR3 contains 13 residues. Germline V gives CDR1 MDHEN, CDR2 SYDVKM. V and J are TRBV28 and TRBJ1-2; possibly TRBD1 for D (5 bases). This TCR was sampled from an adult who received the AZD1222 COVID-19 vaccine. Sequencing used peripheral blood, obtained 28 days after the second AZD1222 dose. The CDR3 here is CASSWTPDYGYTF. Here the CDR3 DNA reads TGTGCCAGCAGTTGGACACCAGACTATGGCTACACCTTC.